These 25 T cell receptor beta chains were sequenced from one sample in a study of Ad26.COV2.S vaccination and SARS-CoV-2 variants (dated by TCRdb to about 2021). The protocol used for the library was the immunoSEQ multiplex PCR assay. TCRdb took over this immuneACCESS table, retaining in-frame rearrangements with V and J assigned. Such tables are incomplete; in checked studies, under half of the missing clones stem from an unresolved V gene, and the remainder is unexplained. The sample table lists around 450,000 clones, approximately 89% of them with a count of one. The top ten hold about 2.7% of the sample. This specimen's treatment or condition label, per the study, means: about 20 received Ad26.COV2.S at low or high dose, single or two shots; about 5 received placebo; per-sample allocation not given. Repertoires of vaccine and placebo recipients were sequenced from samples taken on day 63 after the first injection.

The material sequenced was peripheral blood, taken in a trial of Ad26.COV2.S vaccine versus placebo. Receptors were obtained from a person between 18 and 59 years old who received the Ad26.COV2.S COVID-19 vaccine or a placebo.

The chain uses TRBV11-1 and TRBJ2-7, with 7 positions matching TRBD1. This CDR3 comprises 16 residues. The germline CDR1 and CDR2 sequences are SGHAT and FQDESV (reference sequence). Trimming cost V 3 bases and J 4 bases; bases outside gene matches: 12. CDR3 sequence (DNA): TGTGCCAGCAGCTTCAGTGGTTCCGGGACAGCGTACGAGCAGTACTTC. Translating it yields CASSFSGSGTAYEQYF. The full variable domain, completed using reference TRBV11-1 and TRBJ2-7, is EAEVAQSPRYKITEKSQAVAFWCDPISGHATLYWYRQILGQGPELLVQFQDESVVDDSQLPKDRFSAERLKGVDSTLKIQPAELGDSAMYLCASSFSGSGTAYEQYFGPGTRLTVT.

This clone was detected only once. The CDR3 spells CASSVGQGATYEQYF. For the CDR3, the DNA is TGTGCCAGCAGCGTAGGACAGGGGGCAACCTACGAGCAGTACTTC. The chain couples TRBV9 to TRBJ2-7; TRBD1 agrees at 10 bases. Germline lookup yields CDR1 SGDLS and CDR2 YYNGEE. V lost 0 bases and J lost 2; bases outside the gene matches: 2. The CDR3 runs 15 residues.

The chain employs TRBV3-1 (or the pseudogene TRBV3-2) and TRBJ1-3; D ambiguous. The CDR3 is 14 residues long. The germline CDR1 and CDR2 sequences are LGHDT and YNNKEL (reference sequence). The germline V and J ends were trimmed by 5 bases and 0 bases, with 8 bases remaining between them. This chain's CDR3 is CASSSWYSGNTIYF. In nucleotides, the CDR3 is TGTGCCAGCAGCTCGTGGTACTCTGGAAACACCATATATTTT.

The chain employs TRBV25-1 and TRBJ2-2, with D possibly being TRBD2 (6 bases). The germline V gene encodes CDR1 MGHDK and CDR2 SYGVNS. The CDR3 length is 13 residues. The V and J ends lost 4 bases and 13 bases respectively, with 16 bases between them. DNA of the CDR3: TGTGCCAGCAGTGTCCGGGACTCCCAAGGGCTGTTTTTT. Translated, it gives CASSVRDSQGLFF.

The chain couples TRBV4-3 to TRBJ1-4; D might be TRBD1 (5 bases). The CDR3 loop spans 17 amino acids. Germline V gene sequence: CDR1 LGHNA, CDR2 YSLEER. The V and J ends lost 6 bases and 8 bases respectively, with 25 bases between them. In nucleotides, the CDR3 is TGCGCCAGCAGTCCGCAAATATTGGACGGGGGAGGAGAAAAACTGTTTTTT. It is translated as CASSPQILDGGGEKLFF.

The chain links TRBV6-2 or TRBV6-3 to TRBJ1-3; D not certain. CDR1 MNHEY and CDR2 SVGEGT come from the germline V gene. V was clipped by 6 bases and J by 1 base, with 10 bases between them. The length of the CDR3 is 14 residues. The CDR3 loop reads CASSFRHSGNTIYF. Written as DNA, the CDR3 is TGTGCCAGCAGCTTCAGACATTCTGGAAACACCATATATTTT.

Only a few counts were recorded for this clone. The chain combines TRBV3-1 (or the pseudogene TRBV3-2) with TRBJ1-3; possible D gene TRBD1, 6 bases. This CDR3 is 11 amino acids long. Germline CDR1 reads LGHDT; CDR2 reads YNNKEL (reference sequence). V shed 6 bases and J shed 9 bases, with 9 bases lying between them. The CDR3 sequence is CASSGGGTIYF. The CDR3 DNA follows: TGTGCCAGCAGTGGAGGGGGCACCATATATTTT.

This chain joins TRBV7-2 and TRBJ1-3, with D unclear. V was clipped by 1 base and J by 0 bases, with 7 bases between them. Germline V gene sequence: CDR1 SGHTA, CDR2 FQGNSA. This CDR3 has 15 residues. CDR3 DNA: TGTGCCAGCAGCTTAGAGTCAGCCTCTGGAAACACCATATATTTT. The encoded protein is CASSLESASGNTIYF.

The CDR3 coding sequence is TGTGCCAGCACCCCCCCTCGACGGTTAGGCTACACCTTC. Its translation is CASTPPRRLGYTF. This chain uses TRBV7-2 with TRBJ1-2; unclear D gene. Germline V gene lookup returns CDR1 SGHTA and CDR2 FQGNSA. The CDR3 contains 13 residues. Trimming took 7 bases from V and 8 from J, leaving 17 bases between them.

CDR3 sequence (DNA): TGTGCCAGTAGGATCAGGGATAGCAATCAGCCCCAGCATTTT. It is translated as CASRIRDSNQPQHF. The J gene is TRBJ1-5, the V gene TRBV19; D is possibly TRBD1 (5 bases). This CDR3 is built from 14 residues. Trimming shortened V by 6 bases and J by 0 bases, and 9 bases separated the two germline ends. The germline CDR1 and CDR2 sequences are LNHDA and SQIVND (reference sequence).

In this sample, this clone turned up once. The chain has TRBV2 and TRBJ1-6, with D perhaps TRBD1 (6 bases). The CDR3 contains 15 residues. The germline V and J ends were trimmed by 7 bases and 5 bases, with 15 bases remaining between them. Germline CDR1 reads SNHLY; CDR2 reads FYNNEI. The CDR3 DNA reads TGTGCCAGCACCGGACAGCAACTCGATAATTCACCCCTCCACTTT. Translating it yields CASTGQQLDNSPLHF.

V gene TRBV28 combines with J gene TRBJ2-5; D possibly corresponds to TRBD1 (5 bases). The CDR3 contains 13 residues. V lost 5 bases to trimming and J lost 6 bases, with 13 bases between them. The germline V gene encodes CDR1 MDHEN and CDR2 SYDVKM. The CDR3 DNA is TGTGCCAGCAGTCTTGGGGCCGGAAAGACCCAGTACTTC. Residues: CASSLGAGKTQYF.

The V call is TRBV29-1, the J call TRBJ2-1, with 10 positions matching TRBD1. This CDR3 contains 13 residues. Per the germline V gene, CDR1 is SQVTM and CDR2 is ANQGSEA. V was pared by 4 bases and J by 9 bases, with 6 bases of the junction left unmatched. The CDR3, as DNA: TGCAGCGTTGCCCTGGGACAGGGGAGTGAGCAGTTCTTC. Its translation is CSVALGQGSEQFF.

This clone was recorded once. The genes are TRBV19 and TRBJ1-1; D is undetermined. The CDR3 runs to 9 residues. CDR1 is LNHDA and CDR2 is SQIVND in the germline V gene (reference sequence). V dropped 5 bases and J dropped 8 bases, with 3 bases sitting between them. The CDR3 region has the DNA TGTGCCAGTAGTCGGGAAGCTTTCTTT. It is translated as CASSREAFF. The full variable domain, completed using reference TRBV19 and TRBJ1-1, is DGGITQSPKYLFRKEGQNVTLSCEQNLNHDAMYWYRQDPGQGLRLIYYSQIVNDFQKGDIAEGYSVSREKKESFPLTVTSAQKNPTAFYLCASSREAFFGQGTRLTVV.

This clone was counted a few times. The chain combines TRBV5-6 with TRBJ1-2; D unclear. The CDR3 is made up of 14 amino acids. Trimming took off 2 bases at V and 4 bases at J, with 12 bases between the two ends. Germline CDR1 is SGHDT and CDR2 is YYEEEE. For the CDR3, the DNA is TGTGCCAGCAGCTTAGGAGGGTACAGCTATGGCTACACCTTC. This gives the protein CASSLGGYSYGYTF. The whole variable domain, remainder taken from reference TRBV5-6 and TRBJ1-2, is DAGVTQSPTHLIKTRGQQVTLRCSPKSGHDTVSWYQQALGQGPQFIFQYYEEEERQRGNFPDRFSGHQFPNYSSELNVNALLLGDSALYLCASSLGGYSYGYTFGSGTRLTVV.

This rearrangement joins TRBV29-1 to TRBJ2-5; TRBD1 might be the D (5 bases). This CDR3 is built from 13 residues. Germline CDR1 SQVTM, CDR2 ANQGSEA. The V and J ends lost 4 bases and 4 bases respectively, with 13 bases between them. For the CDR3, the DNA is TGCAGCGTTGGCGGACACCCCTCAGAGACCCAGTACTTC. It encodes CSVGGHPSETQYF.

The chain couples TRBV6-5 to TRBJ1-2; D is unresolved. Trimming left V 4 bases short and J 2 bases short, with 17 bases between. The CDR3 totals 16 residues. Germline lookup yields CDR1 MNHEY and CDR2 SVGAGI. The CDR3 DNA sequence: TGTGCCAGCAGTTCGACCTATTATCAACTAAACTATGGCTACACCTTC. Translated, it gives CASSSTYYQLNYGYTF.

J is TRBJ2-3 and V is TRBV3-1 (or the pseudogene TRBV3-2), with TRBD2 identical over 12 bases. With V trimmed by 0 bases and J by 3 bases, 4 bases remained unmatched. Germline V gene sequence: CDR1 LGHDT, CDR2 YNNKEL (reference sequence). The CDR3 length is 17 residues. The CDR3 loop reads CASSQDETSGRTDTQYF. The CDR3, as DNA: TGTGCCAGCAGCCAAGATGAGACTAGCGGGAGAACAGATACGCAGTATTTT.

The CDR3 protein is CASSFETGLYQETQYF. Here the CDR3 DNA reads TGTGCCAGCAGCTTCGAGACAGGATTGTACCAAGAGACCCAGTACTTC. V usage is TRBV9 and J usage is TRBJ2-5; tentative D call: TRBD1 (6 bases). V dropped 4 bases and J dropped 0 bases, with 16 bases sitting between them. CDR1 is SGDLS and CDR2 is YYNGEE in the germline V gene. The CDR3 has 16 amino acids.

The chain joins TRBV19 to TRBJ2-1, with D possibly TRBD1 on 6 matching bases. The ends were cut back, 3 bases at V and 8 bases at J, with 17 bases in the middle. CDR1 and CDR2 (germline): LNHDA, SQIVND (reference sequence). The length of the CDR3 is 15 residues. CDR3 residues: CASSIRDNLPYEQFF. Here the CDR3 DNA reads TGTGCCAGTAGTATCCGGGACAACCTCCCTTATGAGCAGTTCTTC. Based on the CDR3 plus reference TRBV19 and TRBJ2-1, the full variable domain is DGGITQSPKYLFRKEGQNVTLSCEQNLNHDAMYWYRQDPGQGLRLIYYSQIVNDFQKGDIAEGYSVSREKKESFPLTVTSAQKNPTAFYLCASSIRDNLPYEQFFGPGTRLTVL.

V is TRBV27 and J is TRBJ2-4, with 8 bases identical to TRBD1. V gave up 4 bases and J gave up 9 bases; unmatched junction bases: 11. CDR3 length: 15 amino acids. The germline CDR1 and CDR2 sequences are MNHEY and SMNVEV (reference sequence). The CDR3 loop reads CASSSGQGERGIQYF. The CDR3 DNA follows: TGTGCCAGCAGTTCAGGACAGGGTGAGAGGGGCATTCAGTACTTC.

The CDR3 spells CASSLAGGSTDTQYF. CDR3 DNA sequence: TGTGCCAGCAGTTTAGCGGGGGGGAGCACAGATACGCAGTATTTT. The rearrangement links TRBV2 to TRBJ2-3; TRBD2 agrees at 11 bases. V was pared by 5 bases and J by 0 bases, with 1 base of the junction left unmatched. The germline CDR1 and CDR2 sequences are SNHLY and FYNNEI. The CDR3 is made up of 15 amino acids.

V gene TRBV7-6 combines with J gene TRBJ2-3; TRBD2 aligns across 7 bases. The germline CDR1 and CDR2 sequences are SGHVS and FNYEAQ. The length of the CDR3 is 15 residues. The V and J ends lost 0 bases and 4 bases, in that order; junction bases with no gene match: 4. The CDR3: CASSLAGGQADTQYF. As DNA, the CDR3 is TGTGCCAGCAGCTTAGCGGGAGGGCAGGCAGATACGCAGTATTTT.

V usage is TRBV7-9 and J usage is TRBJ2-2, with D possibly being TRBD1 or TRBD2 (5 bases each). The CDR3 has 15 residues. CDR1 SEHNR and CDR2 FQNEAQ come from the germline V gene (reference sequence). Trimming left V 1 base short and J 3 bases short, with 9 bases between. CDR3 protein: CASSLVGTYTGELFF. Written as DNA, the CDR3 is TGTGCCAGCAGCTTAGTAGGGACCTACACCGGGGAGCTGTTTTTT.

The gene calls are TRBV5-4 and TRBJ1-1; D possibly corresponds to TRBD1 (5 bases). The germline V gene encodes CDR1 SGHNT and CDR2 YYREEE (reference sequence). The CDR3 length is 16 residues. Trimming cost V 3 bases and J 4 bases, with 19 bases left between them. For the CDR3, the DNA is TGTGCCAGCAGCTCCCCGGGGGGTAGAGGGAGCACTGAAGCTTTCTTT. This encodes CASSSPGGRGSTEAFF.